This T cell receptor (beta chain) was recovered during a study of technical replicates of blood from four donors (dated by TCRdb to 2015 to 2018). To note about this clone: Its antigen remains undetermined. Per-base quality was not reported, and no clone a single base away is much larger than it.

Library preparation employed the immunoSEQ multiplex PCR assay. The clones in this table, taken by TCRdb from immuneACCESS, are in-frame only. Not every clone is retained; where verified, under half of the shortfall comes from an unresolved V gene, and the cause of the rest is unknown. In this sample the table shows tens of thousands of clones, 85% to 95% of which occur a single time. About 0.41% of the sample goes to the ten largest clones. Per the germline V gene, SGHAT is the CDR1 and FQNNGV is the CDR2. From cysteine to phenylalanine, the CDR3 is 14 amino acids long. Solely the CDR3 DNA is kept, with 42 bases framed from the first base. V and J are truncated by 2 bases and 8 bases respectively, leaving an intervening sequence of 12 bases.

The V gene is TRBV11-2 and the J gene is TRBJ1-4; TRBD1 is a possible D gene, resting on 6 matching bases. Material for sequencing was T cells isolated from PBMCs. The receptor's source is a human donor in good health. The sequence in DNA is TGTGCCAGCAGCTTAAGGGGGAAAGAAGAAAAACTGTTTTTT. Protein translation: CASSLRGKEEKLFF.